This TCR beta chain originates from a study of Ad26.COV2.S vaccination and SARS-CoV-2 variants. For the study at large: In the study, Ad26.COV2.S was injected intramuscularly once, or twice 56 days apart.

The treatment denotes: roughly 18 received Ad26.COV2.S at low or high dose, single or two shots; 5 received placebo; per-sample allocation not given. It was on day 63 after the first vaccine or placebo injection that samples were taken. Vaccine was an Ad26 vector expressing Wuhan-strain SARS-CoV-2 spike. Germline CDR1 is SGDLS and CDR2 is YYNGEE. The V end was cut by 4 bases, the J end by 0 bases, with 16 bases between. The CDR3 covers 16 residues. Measured with immunoSEQ multiplex PCR; TCRdb has only the in-frame clones, and not every one. Seen here are about 460,000 clones, about 88% observed once, and the top ten hold 1.7%. Of note for this clone: Its antigen is unknown.

Whole-study results and caveats: Vaccine and placebo groups showed comparable non-spike TCR breadth.

The V gene is TRBV9, the J gene TRBJ1-2; D unclear. The material sequenced was peripheral blood, taken in a trial of Ad26.COV2.S vaccine versus placebo. The sequence derives from a person aged 18-65 years who received the Ad26.COV2.S COVID-19 vaccine or a placebo. Written as DNA, the CDR3 is TGTGCCAGCAGCTCCTCACTCGACTCGCCTAACTATGGCTACACCTTC. Its protein is CASSSSLDSPNYGYTF.